Each of the 10 T cell receptor beta chains below was sequenced from the same sample in a study of blood T cell repertoires in COVID-19. Profiling relied on immunoSEQ multiplex PCR, and the TCRdb table lists in-frame clones only, not all of them. The profile covers a few hundred thousand clones, with around nine tenths appearing a single time and around 1.9% taken by the ten largest. The material sequenced was peripheral blood. The receptors here all came from a woman aged 25-40 years with COVID-19, enrolled during active disease.

The chain has TRBV10-1 and TRBJ1-6; no reliable D call. The CDR3 is made up of 13 amino acids. V was shortened by 3 bases and J by 4 bases, with 4 bases between the two germline ends. The germline CDR1 and CDR2 sequences are WNHNN and SYGVQD (reference sequence). This CDR3 is CASSDRYNSPLHF. The CDR3 DNA reads TGCGCCAGCAGTGACAGATATAATTCACCCCTCCACTTT.

The chain is built from TRBV10-3 and TRBJ1-1, with D perhaps matching TRBD1 (5 bases). The CDR3 is made up of 13 amino acids. Germline loops: CDR1 ENHRY, CDR2 SYGVKD. Trimming removed 3 bases at V and 7 bases at J, with 12 bases between. The CDR3 sequence: CAISDSGRGEAFF. Here the CDR3 DNA reads TGTGCCATCAGTGACTCGGGGCGGGGTGAAGCTTTCTTT.

The chain joins TRBV5-4 to TRBJ1-2, with D possibly TRBD1 on 5 matching bases. The CDR3 is made up of 15 amino acids. CDR1 and CDR2 (germline): SGHNT, YYREEE (reference sequence). The V end was cut by 3 bases, the J end by 0 bases, with 12 bases between. The CDR3 region is CASSSPTEPNYGYTF. The CDR3 nucleotides are TGTGCCAGCAGCTCCCCGACAGAACCTAACTATGGCTACACCTTC. The whole variable domain, remainder taken from reference TRBV5-4 and TRBJ1-2, is ETGVTQSPTHLIKTRGQQVTLRCSSQSGHNTVSWYQQALGQGPQFIFQYYREEENGRGNFPPRFSGLQFPNYSSELNVNALELDDSALYLCASSSPTEPNYGYTFGSGTRLTVV.

This chain uses TRBV18 with TRBJ1-3, with TRBD1 identical over 7 bases. With V trimmed by 2 bases and J by 0 bases, 7 bases remained unmatched. CDR3 length: 17 residues. CDR1 KGHSH and CDR2 LQKENI come from the germline V gene. The CDR3 DNA is TGTGCCAGCTCACCAGTACAGGGGAAGGGCTCTGGAAACACCATATATTTT. As protein: CASSPVQGKGSGNTIYF.

The J gene is TRBJ2-1, the V gene TRBV18; 10 bases line up with TRBD1. V was pared by 2 bases and J by 8 bases, with 3 bases of the junction left unmatched. Germline loops: CDR1 KGHSH, CDR2 LQKENI. The CDR3 extends over 14 amino acids. In DNA form, the CDR3 reads TGTGCCAGCTCACCAGGGACAGGGGTCTATGAGCAGTTCTTC. It translates to CASSPGTGVYEQFF.

The chain joins TRBV28 to TRBJ1-1, with D unresolved. CDR1 is MDHEN, CDR2 SYDVKM, per germline. V was clipped by 4 bases and J by 10 bases, with 10 bases between them. This CDR3 has 11 residues. The CDR3 sequence is CASSSILGAFF. CDR3 coding DNA: TGTGCCAGCAGTTCTATCCTCGGAGCTTTCTTT.

The gene calls are TRBV7-2 and TRBJ1-5; D is undetermined. Per the germline V gene, CDR1 is SGHTA and CDR2 is FQGNSA. The CDR3 extends over 14 amino acids. V dropped 1 base and J dropped 5 bases, with 9 bases sitting between them. The CDR3 DNA follows: TGTGCCAGCAGCTTAGTCCGGGTGGATCAGCCCCAGCATTTT. Translating it yields CASSLVRVDQPQHF.

CDR3 DNA sequence: TGTGCCAGCAGTGAATCCTCACAGGGCAATCAGCCCCAGCATTTT. Its protein is CASSESSQGNQPQHF. The chain is built from TRBV25-1 and TRBJ1-5, with D perhaps TRBD1 (5 bases). Germline loops: CDR1 MGHDK, CDR2 SYGVNS. The CDR3 sequence is 15 residues long. The V end lost 1 base, the J end lost 2 bases, and 9 bases lay between the germline ends.

This clone appeared once. The chain uses TRBV4-1 and TRBJ1-2, with a tentative D call TRBD1 (6 bases). Germline V gene data show CDR1 as MGHRA and CDR2 as YSYEKL. V lost 8 bases to trimming and J lost 4 bases, with 20 bases between them. This CDR3 is built from 15 residues. CDR3 sequence reads: CASRALSRGSYGYTF. For the CDR3, the DNA is TGCGCCAGCCGCGCCCTGAGTAGGGGGTCCTATGGCTACACCTTC.

The V and J genes are TRBV5-6 and TRBJ1-1; no definite D call. Trimming removed 4 bases from V and 1 base from J, with 14 bases in between. The CDR3 runs 15 residues. The germline V gene encodes CDR1 SGHDT and CDR2 YYEEEE. CDR3 DNA: TGTGCCAGCAGCCCGGACGAGGGATCGAACACTGAAGCTTTCTTT. Translating it yields CASSPDEGSNTEAFF.